This entry lists 21 T cell receptor beta chains sequenced from one sample in a study of T cells in Graves' hyperthyroidism and ophthalmopathy. RNA transcripts gave rise to amplified TCR beta CDR3 regions. With the HTBI primer set, the TCR CDR3 went through a first round of RT-PCR. TCRdb redid the calling of the multiplex PCR reads with MiXCR, one entry per CDR3 protein. The sample lists 600,000 to 750,000 distinct CDR3 sequences, 15% to 20% occurring once. The sequenced material came from blood. The source is a man aged 50-60 years with Graves' hyperthyroidism.

Many counts were recorded for this clonotype. This sequence joins TRBV14 and TRBJ2-1; 10 bases fit TRBD2. V was clipped by 3 bases and J by 6 bases; unmatched bases: 8. The CDR3 length is 16 residues. CDR1 is SGHDN and CDR2 is FVKESK in the germline V gene. The CDR3, as DNA: TGTGCCAGCAGCCAGAGAGTAGCGGGAGGATTCAATGAGCAGTTCTTC. Amino acid sequence: CASSQRVAGGFNEQFF.

The rearrangement links TRBV7-9 to TRBJ2-5; unclear D gene. Trimming took off 8 bases at V and 4 bases at J, with 8 bases between the two ends. Germline V CDR1 and CDR2: SEHNR, FQNEAQ (reference sequence). CDR3 length equals 11 residues. CDR3 in DNA: TGTGCCAGCGAGGACCGAGAGACCCAGTACTTC. It codes for CASEDRETQYF. The whole variable domain, remainder taken from reference TRBV7-9 and TRBJ2-5, is DTGVSQNPRHKITKRGQNVTFRCDPISEHNRLYWYRQTLGQGPEFLTYFQNEAQLEKSRLLSDRFSAERPKGSFSTLEIQRTEQGDSAMYLCASEDRETQYFGPGTRLLVL.

The gene calls are TRBV6-1 and TRBJ1-2, with 11 bases aligning to TRBD1. J lost 4 bases, V lost 3 bases, and 7 bases had no gene match. This CDR3 region has 16 residues. In germline, CDR1 is MNHNS, CDR2 SASEGT. The CDR3: CASSDPGTGGIYGYTF. The CDR3 nucleotides read TGTGCCAGCAGTGACCCCGGGACAGGGGGTATCTATGGCTACACCTTC.

The chain is built from TRBV27 and TRBJ1-6; 8 bases fit TRBD1. The CDR3 contains 14 residues. J gave up 10 bases and V 7 bases, and 9 bases lay outside the gene matches. CDR1 MNHEY and CDR2 SMNVEV come from the germline V gene (reference sequence). CDR3 loop: CASTSGGGASPLHF. CDR3 coding DNA: TGTGCCAGCACGTCAGGGGGCGGGGCCTCACCCCTCCACTTT.

This clonotype occurred many times. This chain connects TRBV28 to TRBJ1-4; 7 bases line up with TRBD1. Losses at the gene ends were 5 bases for V and 8 bases for J; bases not matched to a gene: 8. The CDR3 runs to 14 residues. Per germline, CDR1 MDHEN and CDR2 SYDVKM. CDR3 coding DNA: TGTGCCAGCAGTGAAAGGGGGCGCCCCGAAAAACTGTTTTTT. Translation: CASSERGRPEKLFF.

This clonotype has a count of ten or more. This sequence joins TRBV2 and TRBJ2-7; 9 nucleotides line up with TRBD1. The germline V gene encodes CDR1 SNHLY and CDR2 FYNNEI. V dropped 6 bases and J dropped 4; count of bases not matched to a gene: 4. The CDR3 totals 13 residues. In nucleotides, the CDR3 is TGTGCCAGCAGCCGGACAGGGGCTTACGAGCAGTACTTC. It specifies CASSRTGAYEQYF.

This clonotype appeared a few times. The chain couples TRBV7-9 to TRBJ2-7; tentative D call: TRBD2 (7 bases). The CDR3 spans 13 residues. Germline values: CDR1 SEHNR, CDR2 FQNEAQ (reference sequence). V was clipped by 5 bases and J by 6 bases, with 14 bases between them. Here the CDR3 DNA reads TGTGCCAGCAGCCATGGCGGGGGCGGCGAGCAGTACTTC. Protein: CASSHGGGGEQYF.

This clonotype has just a few counts. In DNA form, the CDR3 reads TGTGCCACCTATCAGGGAAGAGACACTGAAGCTTTCTTT. It translates to CATYQGRDTEAFF. This rearrangement joins TRBV19 to TRBJ1-1; D perhaps matches TRBD1 (5 bases). The V end lost 10 bases, the J end lost 3 bases, and 15 bases lay between the germline ends. Germline V gives CDR1 LNHDA, CDR2 SQIVND (reference sequence). This CDR3 has 13 amino acids.

A few counts support this clonotype. The rearrangement joins TRBV28 to TRBJ2-7, with 11 bases matching TRBD1. V was clipped by 6 bases and J by 2 bases; unmatched bases: 6. Germline-derived CDR1 and CDR2 are MDHEN and SYDVKM. This CDR3 has 15 residues. The CDR3 coding sequence is TGTGCCAGCAGGTCGGGGACAGGGGGTCCCTACGAGCAGTACTTC. Protein product: CASRSGTGGPYEQYF.

This clonotype was counted only a few times. This sequence joins TRBV2 and TRBJ2-1, with TRBD1 matching over 11 bases. V gave up 1 base and J gave up 7 bases; unmatched junction bases: 6. Germline V gene lookup returns CDR1 SNHLY and CDR2 FYNNEI. There are 16 residues in the CDR3. The CDR3: CASSEGGTGGWNEQFF. The DNA of the CDR3 is TGTGCCAGCAGTGAAGGGGGGACAGGGGGTTGGAATGAGCAGTTCTTC.

This clonotype has at least ten counts. The rearrangement uses TRBV5-1 and TRBJ1-2, with D possibly matching TRBD1 (5 bases). Between the trimmed V and J ends, which lost 5 bases and 8 bases, there was a span of 22 bases. Germline V gene lookup returns CDR1 SGHRS and CDR2 YFSETQ. This CDR3 has 15 amino acids. CDR3 protein: CASSFDVDTQGGYTF. The CDR3 nucleotides are TGCGCCAGCAGTTTCGACGTTGACACCCAGGGCGGCTACACCTTC.

This clonotype was observed a few times. The genes are TRBV29-1 and TRBJ2-5; D may be TRBD1 or TRBD2 (5 bases each). V was cut by 3 bases and J by 4 bases, with 15 bases left in between. Germline V lookup: CDR1 SQVTM, CDR2 ANQGSEA. The CDR3 sequence is 14 residues long. The CDR3 sequence: CSVEGVWSSETQYF. The CDR3 region has the DNA TGCAGCGTTGAGGGGGTATGGAGTTCAGAGACCCAGTACTTC.

This rearrangement joins TRBV6-1 to TRBJ2-7; D might be TRBD1 or TRBD2, each matching 5 bases. V lost 1 base and J lost 5, with 9 bases in between. This CDR3 comprises 13 residues. The V gene's germline CDR1 is MNHNS and CDR2 SASEGT. The CDR3 loop is CASSEVGDHEQYF. The CDR3 DNA sequence: TGTGCCAGCAGTGAAGTGGGGGACCACGAGCAGTACTTC.

This clonotype was recorded at least ten times. The gene calls are TRBV29-1 and TRBJ1-4; D ambiguous. V was clipped by 4 bases and J by 7 bases, with 7 bases between them. CDR3 length: 11 amino acids. The germline CDR1 and CDR2 sequences are SQVTM and ANQGSEA. The CDR3 is CSVGYSEKLFF. The CDR3 DNA follows: TGCAGCGTTGGGTATTCTGAAAAACTGTTTTTT.

There are many counts of this clonotype. The chain carries TRBV28 and TRBJ1-4; 8 bases map to TRBD1. Germline values: CDR1 MDHEN, CDR2 SYDVKM. The CDR3 runs 15 residues. V dropped 5 bases and J dropped 4; count of bases not matched to a gene: 6. CDR3 nucleotide sequence: TGTGCCAGCAGTACCCGGACAGGGTTTAATGAAAAACTGTTTTTT. This translates into CASSTRTGFNEKLFF. Full variable domain (rest looked up from reference TRBV28 and TRBJ1-4): DVKVTQSSRYLVKRTGEKVFLECVQDMDHENMFWYRQDPGLGLRLIYFSYDVKMKEKGDIPEGYSVSREKKERFSLILESASTNQTSMYLCASSTRTGFNEKLFFGSGTQLSVL.

This clonotype was picked up many times. The chain links TRBV6-2 or TRBV6-3 to TRBJ2-1; 8 nucleotides line up with TRBD1. Germline lookup yields CDR1 MNHEY and CDR2 SVGEGT. With 4 bases clipped from V and 7 bases from J, the junction kept 9 bases outside the gene matches. The CDR3 has 15 residues. The CDR3 reads CASSSVRGQGNEQFF. The CDR3 nucleotides are TGTGCCAGCAGTTCCGTCAGGGGGCAGGGTAATGAGCAGTTCTTC.

This chain uses TRBV28 with TRBJ2-3; D is undetermined. The CDR3 sequence is 12 residues long. CDR1 and CDR2 (germline): MDHEN, SYDVKM. Trimming removed 8 bases at V and 8 bases at J, with 14 bases between. DNA for the CDR3: TGTGCCAGCTGGCCAAGTGGGTCTACGCAGTATTTT. Its translation is CASWPSGSTQYF.

This clonotype was counted at least ten times. V and J are TRBV5-1 and TRBJ1-1, with TRBD1 matching 8 bases. The CDR3 contains 14 residues. Germline lookup yields CDR1 SGHRS and CDR2 YFSETQ. The ends lost 5 bases at V and 4 bases at J; junction bases unmatched: 7. As DNA, the CDR3 is TGCGCCAGCAGGTACCGGACAGGGTCCACTGAAGCTTTCTTT. Translated, it gives CASRYRTGSTEAFF.

The chain's CDR3 is CASSPSPSGEQETQYF. The CDR3 coding sequence is TGTGCCAGCAGTCCCTCCCCAAGCGGCGAACAAGAGACCCAGTACTTC. V and J are TRBV6-1 and TRBJ2-5; possibly TRBD2 for D (5 bases). Germline values: CDR1 MNHNS, CDR2 SASEGT. V gave up 5 bases and J gave up 2 bases, with 18 bases separating them. This CDR3 is built from 16 residues.

The table lists this clonotype with many counts. V is TRBV7-9 and J is TRBJ2-7; D is unclear. The CDR3 has 18 amino acids. The V gene's germline CDR1 is SEHNR and CDR2 FQNEAQ (reference sequence). V lost 2 bases to trimming and J lost 4 bases, with 24 bases between them. The CDR3 protein is CASSLPPHSGAIKYEQYF. The CDR3 DNA reads TGTGCCAGCAGCTTACCGCCACATTCGGGTGCAATAAAATACGAGCAGTACTTC.

This clonotype was recorded at least ten times. The genes are TRBV2 and TRBJ1-1; tentatively, D is TRBD1 (5 bases). CDR1 SNHLY and CDR2 FYNNEI come from the germline V gene. The ends were cut back, 5 bases at V and 3 bases at J, with 10 bases in the middle. The CDR3 extends over 13 amino acids. The CDR3: CASSPGTYTEAFF. The CDR3 DNA sequence: TGTGCCAGCAGTCCAGGGACCTACACTGAAGCTTTCTTT.